The 17 T cell receptor beta chains in this list originate from one sample, sequenced in a study of cytomegalovirus exposure and HLA in healthy donors. PCR employed 60 Vbeta and 13 Jbeta primers. The repertoire was sequenced with immunoSEQ multiplex PCR; TCRdb's copy has only in-frame clones and lacks some. The sample lists 70,000 to 95,000 clones, roughly three quarters occurring once. The sequenced material came from PBMCs. These receptors were obtained from a middle-aged woman in good health and CMV-seropositive.

This clone was seen more than once but under ten times. Other DNA sequences from this sample encode an identical CDR3 as well. This chain joins TRBV19 and TRBJ1-2, with D possibly matching TRBD1 (5 bases). The CDR3 consists of 11 residues. CDR1 is LNHDA and CDR2 is SQIVND in the germline V gene (reference sequence). Deletions cut 11 bases from V and 8 bases from J, with 15 bases between. In nucleotides, the CDR3 is TGTGCCGTTCTGGGGGGAGCCGGCTACACCTTC. As protein: CAVLGGAGYTF.

The chain is built from TRBV7-2 and TRBJ2-1; 8 positions match TRBD2. Per the germline V gene, CDR1 is SGHTA and CDR2 is FQGNSA. This CDR3 comprises 18 residues. The V gene end was trimmed by 2 bases and the J gene end by 3 bases; junction bases not matched to a gene: 12. CDR3 sequence reads: CASSLLSRSAGDYNEQFF. In nucleotides, the CDR3 is TGTGCCAGCAGCTTATTATCCCGTTCAGCGGGGGACTACAATGAGCAGTTCTTC. Full variable domain (rest looked up from reference TRBV7-2 and TRBJ2-1): GAGVSQSPSNKVTEKGKDVELRCDPISGHTALYWYRQSLGQGLEFLIYFQGNSAPDKSGLPSDRFSAERTGGSVSTLTIQRTQQEDSAVYLCASSLLSRSAGDYNEQFFGPGTRLTVL.

This clone was counted between two and nine times. This rearrangement joins TRBV2 to TRBJ2-5; 7 nucleotides match TRBD2. The V gene end was trimmed by 8 bases and the J gene end by 5 bases; junction bases not matched to a gene: 8. Germline CDR1 and CDR2: SNHLY and FYNNEI. The CDR3 covers 13 residues. The CDR3 sequence is CASGREAAETQYF. The DNA for the CDR3 is TGTGCCAGCGGACGGGAGGCGGCGGAGACCCAGTACTTC.

This chain joins TRBV7-2 and TRBJ2-1; possible D gene TRBD1, 5 bases. CDR3 length: 12 residues. Trimming took off 5 bases at V and 12 bases at J, with 14 bases between the two ends. CDR1 SGHTA and CDR2 FQGNSA come from the germline V gene. The CDR3 reads CASSRTQGGQFF. The CDR3 coding sequence is TGTGCCAGCAGCCGTACCCAGGGTGGGCAGTTCTTC.

This chain connects TRBV27 to TRBJ2-2; unclear D gene. Germline assignment: CDR1 MNHEY and CDR2 SMNVEV (reference sequence). The CDR3 totals 14 residues. The ends were cut back, 5 bases at V and 2 bases at J, with 9 bases in the middle. The CDR3 bases are TGTGCCAGCAGTCCGACTCGAAACACCGGGGAGCTGTTTTTT. Translated: CASSPTRNTGELFF.

This chain joins TRBV27 and TRBJ2-7, with a weak D call TRBD2 (6 bases). V lost 2 bases and J lost 9, with 14 bases in between. The CDR3 is 13 residues long. Per the germline V gene, CDR1 is MNHEY and CDR2 is SMNVEV (reference sequence). CDR3 nucleotide sequence: TGTGCCAGCAGTTTAGAGGAGGGGCCTGGGCAGTACTTC. Protein sequence: CASSLEEGPGQYF.

This clone was found a few times. J is TRBJ1-2 and V is TRBV25-1; TRBD1 aligns across 9 bases. Per the germline V gene, CDR1 is MGHDK and CDR2 is SYGVNS. The CDR3 extends over 13 amino acids. Trimming cost V 4 bases and J 7 bases; bases outside gene matches: 4. CDR3 DNA sequence: TGTGCCAGCAGTGGACAGGGGGTAGGTGGCTACACCTTC. Its protein is CASSGQGVGGYTF.

This sequence joins TRBV6-5 and TRBJ2-7; the D gene is possibly TRBD1 (5 bases). V was clipped by 1 base and J by 3 bases, with 10 bases between them. There are 14 residues in the CDR3. Germline CDR1 is MNHEY and CDR2 is SVGAGI. CDR3 sequence: CASSYYSDSYEQYF. The CDR3 DNA is TGTGCCAGCAGTTACTATTCCGACAGCTACGAGCAGTACTTC.

This clone has a single count. The chain employs TRBV7-2 and TRBJ2-5; D may be TRBD2 (6 bases). CDR1 and CDR2 from the germline V gene are SGHTA and FQGNSA. The CDR3 runs to 16 residues. The V end lost 2 bases, the J end lost 3 bases, and 16 bases lay between the germline ends. Written as DNA, the CDR3 is TGTGCCAGCAGCTTAAGGGTCCGACTAGTAAAAGAGACCCAGTACTTC. Its translation: CASSLRVRLVKETQYF. Together with reference TRBV7-2 and TRBJ2-5, the CDR3 gives the full variable domain: GAGVSQSPSNKVTEKGKDVELRCDPISGHTALYWYRQSLGQGLEFLIYFQGNSAPDKSGLPSDRFSAERTGGSVSTLTIQRTQQEDSAVYLCASSLRVRLVKETQYFGPGTRLLVL.

As regards this clone: One end of the junction fails to match germline, which may point to a read error. This sample includes further DNA sequences coding for the same CDR3. The genes are TRBV15 and TRBJ1-6; 9 bases match TRBD1. The CDR3 extends over 14 amino acids. Germline assignment: CDR1 LNHNV and CDR2 YYDKDF (reference sequence). The CDR3, as DNA: TGCGCCACCAGCAGAGGACAGGGGAATTCACCCCTCCACTTT. Protein product: CATSRGQGNSPLHF.

V and J are TRBV5-8 and TRBJ1-1; 9 bases are a match to TRBD1. The V and J ends lost 5 bases and 1 base, in that order; junction bases with no gene match: 3. The CDR3 covers 14 residues. CDR1 and CDR2 from the germline V gene are SGHTS and YDEGEE. CDR3 residues: CASRTTGGNTEAFF. The CDR3 DNA reads as TGTGCCAGCAGAACGACAGGGGGGAACACTGAAGCTTTCTTT.

The V call is TRBV30, the J call TRBJ2-1; no definite D call. This CDR3 is built from 11 residues. CDR1 and CDR2 from the germline V gene are GTSNPN and SVGIG (reference sequence). Trimming removed 0 bases from V and 10 bases from J, with 7 bases in between. CDR3 loop: CAWSVSVEQFF. CDR3 DNA sequence: TGTGCCTGGAGTGTATCCGTGGAGCAGTTCTTC.

The chain joins TRBV6-5 to TRBJ2-2; 7 nucleotides align to TRBD2. This CDR3 has 15 residues. The V and J ends lost 8 bases and 2 bases, in that order; junction bases with no gene match: 8. Germline values: CDR1 MNHEY, CDR2 SVGAGI. This CDR3 is CASGGGRENTGELFF. DNA for the CDR3: TGTGCCAGCGGCGGCGGGAGAGAAAACACCGGGGAGCTGTTTTTT.

The chain combines TRBV20-1 with TRBJ2-3; the match to TRBD2 covers 7 bases. Trimming removed 7 bases from V and 6 bases from J; junction bases left unmatched: 4. Germline loops: CDR1 DFQATT, CDR2 SNEGSKA (reference sequence). This CDR3 has 11 amino acids. The CDR3 region is CSVWRGDTQYF. As DNA, the CDR3 is TGCAGTGTGTGGCGGGGGGATACGCAGTATTTT.

The rearrangement uses TRBV29-1 and TRBJ2-3, with 8 bases aligning to TRBD2. The CDR3 is 15 residues long. The V gene's germline CDR1 is SQVTM and CDR2 ANQGSEA. Trimming took 1 base from V and 5 from J; bases not matched to a gene: 8. Here the CDR3 DNA reads TGCAGCGTTGAAGGGGGGGCGGGAGGTATAGATACGCAGTATTTT. It encodes CSVEGGAGGIDTQYF.

The rearrangement uses TRBV7-9 and TRBJ1-2; 7 nucleotides line up with TRBD1. Germline values: CDR1 SEHNR, CDR2 FQNEAQ (reference sequence). The CDR3 is made up of 13 amino acids. The junction had 4 bases not matched to a gene; V was cut back by 5 bases and J by 4 bases. The CDR3 DNA sequence: TGTGCCAGCAGCCGGACAGGCAGCTATGGCTACACCTTC. As protein: CASSRTGSYGYTF.

The chain combines TRBV5-1 with TRBJ2-1; 8 bases line up with TRBD1. Germline CDR1 is SGHRS and CDR2 is YFSETQ. This CDR3 contains 17 residues. Germline trimming cut 3 bases from V and 0 bases from J; bases unmatched to any gene: 8. This CDR3 reads CASSSLGTGVSYNEQFF. The CDR3 nucleotides read TGCGCCAGCAGCTCCCTGGGGACAGGAGTCTCCTACAATGAGCAGTTCTTC. The entire variable domain, with the rest obtained from reference TRBV5-1 and TRBJ2-1, is as follows: KAGVTQTPRYLIKTRGQQVTLSCSPISGHRSVSWYQQTPGQGLQFLFEYFSETQRNKGNFPGRFSGRQFSNSRSEMNVSTLELGDSALYLCASSSLGTGVSYNEQFFGPGTRLTVL.